The 30 T cell receptor beta chains in this list originate from one sample, sequenced in a study of CD8 T cells in Susac syndrome. Reverse transcription of about 0.45 to 1 ug RNA was performed with random hexamers. TCRdb re-analysed the immunoSEQ multiplex PCR reads in MiXCR, keeping a single row per CDR3 protein. The data hold roughly 180,000 distinct CDR3 sequences, with less than 95% observed a single time. Sequencing used CD4+ T cells from PBMCs. The receptor set was obtained from a human donor in good health.

This chain connects TRBV3-1 to TRBJ2-7; possibly TRBD1 or TRBD2 for D (5 bases each). This CDR3 comprises 18 residues. V was cut by 1 base and J by 0 bases, with 19 bases left in between. Germline CDR1 reads LGHDT; CDR2 reads YNNKEL (reference sequence). The CDR3: CASSQGFEGVGRSYEQYF. CDR3 nucleotide sequence: TGTGCCAGCAGCCAAGGATTCGAGGGAGTGGGGCGCTCCTACGAGCAGTACTTC.

This chain's CDR3 is CSARDMADPMDGYTF. In DNA form, the CDR3 reads TGCAGTGCTAGAGATATGGCAGACCCTATGGATGGCTACACCTTC. The V call is TRBV20-1, the J call TRBJ1-2; D not resolved. Germline V CDR1 and CDR2: DFQATT, SNEGSKA (reference sequence). V gave up 0 bases and J gave up 6 bases, with 17 bases separating them. This CDR3 has 15 amino acids.

J is TRBJ2-1 and V is TRBV3-1; TRBD1 agrees at 8 bases. The CDR3 covers 14 residues. V shed 4 bases and J 8 bases; nucleotides not matched to a gene: 7. In germline, CDR1 is LGHDT, CDR2 YNNKEL (reference sequence). The CDR3 region is CASSPKDRVHEQFF. CDR3 nucleotides: TGTGCCAGCAGCCCGAAGGACAGGGTCCATGAGCAGTTCTTC.

This clonotype was counted once. The V and J genes are TRBV11-2 and TRBJ2-1, with D possibly matching TRBD1 (6 bases). This CDR3 contains 17 residues. The V gene lost 3 bases and the J gene lost 8 bases, with 23 bases spanning the gap. Germline V lookup: CDR1 SGHAT, CDR2 FQNNGV. The CDR3 loop is CASSFRDKATSLDEQFF. The CDR3 DNA reads as TGTGCCAGCAGCTTCCGGGACAAAGCAACCAGCCTCGATGAGCAGTTCTTC.

This clonotype has only one observation. The rearrangement links TRBV25-1 to TRBJ2-7; D unresolved. Germline V CDR1 and CDR2: MGHDK, SYGVNS. V lost 2 bases and J 0 bases, leaving 11 bases between the germline ends. The CDR3 runs to 15 residues. The CDR3 nucleotides are TGTGCCAGCAGTGAAGCGGCCGGCGGCTCCTACGAGCAGTACTTC. Protein product: CASSEAAGGSYEQYF.

This chain connects TRBV30 to TRBJ1-5; the match to TRBD1 covers 9 bases. This CDR3 region has 14 residues. Germline CDR1 is GTSNPN and CDR2 is SVGIG (reference sequence). The ends lost 2 bases at V and 4 bases at J; junction bases unmatched: 3. This CDR3 is CAWSLDRGNQPQHF. The CDR3 DNA sequence: TGTGCCTGGAGTCTCGACAGGGGGAATCAGCCCCAGCATTTT.

CDR3 DNA: TGTGCCTGGAGCGGGACCGGACAGCGGAGCAATCAGCCCCAGCATTTT. Translated, it gives CAWSGTGQRSNQPQHF. The rearrangement links TRBV30 to TRBJ1-5; tentatively, D is TRBD1 (6 bases). Trimming removed 3 bases from V and 1 base from J, with 16 bases in between. Germline CDR1 and CDR2: GTSNPN and SVGIG (reference sequence). CDR3 length: 16 amino acids.

The chain is built from TRBV27 and TRBJ2-6; a possible D gene is TRBD1 (6 bases). Germline V gene data show CDR1 as MNHEY and CDR2 as SMNVEV (reference sequence). The length of the CDR3 is 15 residues. V lost 4 bases and J 2 bases, leaving 9 bases between the germline ends. CDR3 bases: TGTGCCAGCAGTTCCCACAGGGCTGGGGCCAACGTCCTGACTTTC. This gives the protein CASSSHRAGANVLTF. Variable domain in full (rest from reference TRBV27 and TRBJ2-6): EAQVTQNPRYLITVTGKKLTVTCSQNMNHEYMSWYRQDPGLGLRQIYYSMNVEVTDKGDVPEGYKVSRKEKRNFPLILESPSPNQTSLYFCASSSHRAGANVLTFGAGSRLTVL.

The V gene is TRBV20-1, the J gene TRBJ2-2, with a possible D match to TRBD2 (6 bases). Per germline, CDR1 DFQATT and CDR2 SNEGSKA (reference sequence). CDR3 length: 16 residues. Trimming took 6 bases from V and 3 from J, leaving 20 bases between them. The CDR3 region is CSAKLALASDTGELFF. The CDR3 DNA follows: TGCAGTGCCAAACTAGCTCTAGCGAGCGACACCGGGGAGCTGTTTTTT.

This clonotype has more than one count but fewer than ten. The chain joins TRBV3-1 to TRBJ2-7; D perhaps matches TRBD1 (6 bases). Germline V gene lookup returns CDR1 LGHDT and CDR2 YNNKEL (reference sequence). Trimming pared 6 bases from V and 2 bases from J, leaving 11 bases between. The CDR3 has 13 amino acids. DNA for the CDR3: TGTGCCAGCAGGCCGACAGGTACCTACGAGCAGTACTTC. Its protein product is CASRPTGTYEQYF.

The J gene is TRBJ2-6, the V gene TRBV18, with TRBD2 matching 11 bases. With 4 bases clipped from V and 4 bases from J, the junction kept 0 bases outside the gene matches. The germline CDR1 and CDR2 sequences are KGHSH and LQKENI. This CDR3 is built from 15 residues. The CDR3 bases are TGTGCCAGCTCACGGACTAGCGGGGGGGCCAACGTCCTGACTTTC. It yields the protein CASSRTSGGANVLTF. The entire variable domain, with the rest obtained from reference TRBV18 and TRBJ2-6, is as follows: NAGVMQNPRHLVRRRGQEARLRCSPMKGHSHVYWYRQLPEEGLKFMVYLQKENIIDESGMPKERFSAEFPKEGPSILRIQQVVRGDSAAYFCASSRTSGGANVLTFGAGSRLTVL.

The rearrangement uses TRBV6-6 and TRBJ2-7, with TRBD1 matching over 7 bases. In germline, CDR1 is MNHNY, CDR2 SVGAGI (reference sequence). After removal of 4 bases from V and 0 bases from J, the junction contained 3 bases not matched to a gene. The CDR3 consists of 14 residues. CDR3 amino acids: CASSLTGTSYEQYF. The CDR3 DNA is TGTGCCAGCAGTTTGACAGGGACCTCCTACGAGCAGTACTTC.

V gene TRBV29-1 combines with J gene TRBJ2-1; D ambiguous. V shed 1 base and J shed 0 bases, with 7 bases lying between them. CDR3 length equals 14 residues. CDR1 and CDR2 (germline): SQVTM, ANQGSEA. DNA of the CDR3: TGCAGCGTTGAAGGCGCTAGCTCCTACAATGAGCAGTTCTTC. Amino acids: CSVEGASSYNEQFF.

The CDR3 nucleotides read TGTGCCAGCAGCTTAGGACCCACAGATACGCAGTATTTT. Translated, it gives CASSLGPTDTQYF. The V and J genes are TRBV7-6 and TRBJ2-3; no definite D call. Per germline, CDR1 SGHVS and CDR2 FNYEAQ. Trimming cost V 1 base and J 2 bases, with 4 bases left between them. The CDR3 is 13 amino acids.

V and J are TRBV29-1 and TRBJ1-3; no clear D gene. In germline, CDR1 is SQVTM, CDR2 ANQGSEA. The CDR3 length is 13 residues. The V end lost 6 bases, the J end lost 0 bases, and 9 bases lay between the germline ends. Written as DNA, the CDR3 is TGCAGCGTCGGACTCGGCTCTGGAAACACCATATATTTT. This codes for CSVGLGSGNTIYF.

This rearrangement joins TRBV7-6 to TRBJ2-3; possibly TRBD2 for D (6 bases). Trimming left V 5 bases short and J 0 bases short, with 15 bases between. CDR1 SGHVS and CDR2 FNYEAQ come from the germline V gene. The CDR3 has 16 residues. CDR3 nucleotides: TGTGCCAGCAGCGTCTCCGCCGGGACTAGCACAGATACGCAGTATTTT. It is translated as CASSVSAGTSTDTQYF.

This chain uses TRBV3-1 with TRBJ2-7; 14 nucleotides line up with TRBD2. The CDR3 is made up of 17 amino acids. The germline CDR1 and CDR2 sequences are LGHDT and YNNKEL (reference sequence). The V and J ends lost 5 bases and 4 bases, in that order; junction bases with no gene match: 10. As DNA, the CDR3 is TGTGCCAGCAGCGTTAACTTTGGGACTAGCGGGAGTTACGAGCAGTACTTC. It yields the protein CASSVNFGTSGSYEQYF.

This CDR3 is CASSLVTYEQYF. The CDR3 DNA reads as TGTGCCAGCAGCTTAGTTACGTACGAGCAGTACTTC. The chain uses TRBV13 and TRBJ2-7, with D hard to call. Germline V gives CDR1 PRHDT, CDR2 FYEKMQ (reference sequence). The CDR3 spans 12 residues. V was cut by 1 base and J by 4 bases, with 5 bases left in between.

This clonotype was found once. This sequence joins TRBV7-2 and TRBJ2-4, with 9 bases that match TRBD2. V was clipped by 5 bases and J by 6 bases; unmatched bases: 8. The CDR3 sequence is 15 residues long. CDR1 and CDR2 (germline): SGHTA, FQGNSA. CDR3 amino acids: CASSPPAGGRNIQYF. The CDR3 DNA follows: TGTGCCAGCAGCCCCCCAGCGGGAGGAAGAAACATTCAGTACTTC.

V usage is TRBV12-3 or TRBV12-4 and J usage is TRBJ2-1; TRBD2 matches at 11 bases. V lost 5 bases, J lost 9 bases, and 9 bases stayed unmatched. This CDR3 is 15 amino acids long. The CDR3 here is CASSPLAGGPGEQFF. In nucleotides, the CDR3 is TGTGCCAGCAGTCCGCTAGCGGGAGGACCTGGTGAGCAGTTCTTC.

The chain couples TRBV20-1 to TRBJ2-6; D unresolved. From germline, CDR1 is DFQATT and CDR2 SNEGSKA (reference sequence). The CDR3 extends over 13 amino acids. V was trimmed by 3 bases and J by 2 bases, leaving 5 bases between them. The CDR3 loop is CSARITGANVLTF. In DNA form, the CDR3 reads TGCAGTGCTAGGATTACTGGGGCCAACGTCCTGACTTTC.

The V and J genes are TRBV13 and TRBJ2-7, with TRBD1 identical over 9 bases. V lost 2 bases to trimming and J lost 2 bases; unmatched junction nucleotides: 7. The CDR3 is 16 residues long. Germline V gene sequence: CDR1 PRHDT, CDR2 FYEKMQ (reference sequence). For the CDR3, the DNA is TGTGCCAGCAGCTTAACCCTGGACAGGGGAACCTACGAGCAGTACTTC. It translates to CASSLTLDRGTYEQYF.

The chain joins TRBV25-1 to TRBJ2-4; D might be TRBD2 (5 bases). The germline gives CDR1 MGHDK, CDR2 SYGVNS. This CDR3 comprises 14 residues. Trimming removed 3 bases at V and 8 bases at J, with 14 bases between. The DNA for the CDR3 is TGTGCCAGCAGTGACCCGGGGTCCTCTGACATTCAGTACTTC. It codes for CASSDPGSSDIQYF.

This chain links TRBV7-9 with TRBJ2-1; TRBD2 is a possible D gene (6 bases). The CDR3 runs to 16 residues. V gave up 5 bases and J gave up 2 bases, with 16 bases separating them. CDR1 SEHNR and CDR2 FQNEAQ come from the germline V gene (reference sequence). The DNA for the CDR3 is TGTGCCAGCAGCCGCGAGACTAGTGGCCCCTACAATGAGCAGTTCTTC. Its protein product is CASSRETSGPYNEQFF.

The rearrangement links TRBV7-2 to TRBJ2-3; 8 bases line up with TRBD2. The CDR3 runs to 13 residues. J gave up 10 bases and V 5 bases, and 8 bases lay outside the gene matches. Germline CDR1 reads SGHTA; CDR2 reads FQGNSA. CDR3 residues: CASSPERGLAQYF. The CDR3 DNA is TGTGCCAGCAGCCCAGAGCGGGGGCTGGCGCAGTATTTT.

This clonotype was recorded only once. CDR3 loop: CASSSLDRVLYNEQFF. In DNA, the CDR3 is TGTGCCAGCAGCTCCCTAGACAGGGTCCTCTACAATGAGCAGTTCTTC. The rearrangement links TRBV5-6 to TRBJ2-1, with 7 bases fitting TRBD1. The V gene end was trimmed by 3 bases and the J gene end by 3 bases; junction bases not matched to a gene: 9. The CDR3 runs to 16 residues. Germline V gene lookup returns CDR1 SGHDT and CDR2 YYEEEE.

The sample holds a few counts of this clonotype. The chain is built from TRBV20-1 and TRBJ2-3; no definite D call. CDR1 and CDR2 (germline): DFQATT, SNEGSKA (reference sequence). V lost 2 bases, J lost 3 bases, and 18 bases lay in between. This CDR3 spans 16 amino acids. CDR3: CSARSEAGAATDTQYF. CDR3 nucleotide sequence: TGCAGTGCTAGATCTGAGGCAGGTGCGGCGACAGATACGCAGTATTTT.

The chain uses TRBV5-1 and TRBJ2-5; 10 bases are a match to TRBD2. V dropped 4 bases and J dropped 5; count of bases not matched to a gene: 5. CDR1 is SGHRS, CDR2 YFSETQ, per germline. The CDR3 totals 14 residues. In DNA, the CDR3 is TGCGCCAGCAGCAAAGGACTAGCGGAGGAGACCCAGTACTTC. This translates into CASSKGLAEETQYF. Full variable domain (remainder filled in from reference TRBV5-1 and TRBJ2-5): KAGVTQTPRYLIKTRGQQVTLSCSPISGHRSVSWYQQTPGQGLQFLFEYFSETQRNKGNFPGRFSGRQFSNSRSEMNVSTLELGDSALYLCASSKGLAEETQYFGPGTRLLVL.

The J gene is TRBJ1-2, the V gene TRBV9; TRBD1 agrees at 11 bases. This CDR3 spans 15 amino acids. V shed 0 bases, J shed 8 bases, and the junction held 6 bases outside the gene matches. CDR1 and CDR2 (germline): SGDLS, YYNGEE. CDR3 bases: TGTGCCAGCAGCGTAGTCGGACAGGGGGCTCGGGGCTACACCTTC. Translating gives CASSVVGQGARGYTF.

The chain recombines TRBV12-3 or TRBV12-4 with TRBJ1-5; D call uncertain. The CDR3 loop spans 14 amino acids. V was shortened by 3 bases and J by 0 bases, with 6 bases between the two germline ends. In nucleotides, the CDR3 is TGTGCCAGCAGTTTTGGTACTAGCAATCAGCCCCAGCATTTT. Protein sequence: CASSFGTSNQPQHF.